This TCR beta chain was sequenced during a study of neurological immune-mediated disorders. This CDR3 has 13 residues. Losses at the gene ends were 2 bases for V and 7 bases for J; bases not matched to a gene: 5. Germline V CDR1 and CDR2: LGHNA, YSLEER. TCRdb re-called the 5' RACE reads through MiXCR, storing one row per CDR3 protein. The data contain some 50,000 distinct CDR3 sequences, roughly 24% of them seen just once; the ten biggest clones take up over 20%. The sequence derives from a woman aged 65 to 85 in good health. The V gene is TRBV4-3, the J gene TRBJ2-7; TRBD2 agrees at 7 bases. Sequencing was carried out using PBMCs. The CDR3 spells CASSQRIGREQYF. The CDR3 nucleotides read TGCGCCAGCAGCCAACGGATCGGGAGGGAGCAGTACTTC.